This T cell receptor (beta chain) was profiled in a study of CD8 T cells in ankylosing spondylitis. The table lists this clonotype with a few counts. Its antigen is unidentified. The V end lost 5 bases, the J end lost 5 bases, and 16 bases lay between the germline ends. This CDR3 contains 14 residues. Looked up from germline, CDR1 is SGHAT and CDR2 is FQNNGV. It was by quantitative 5'-RACE with molecular barcodes that TCR beta libraries were made. MiXCR, applied by TCRdb to the 5' RACE reads, yields one record per CDR3 protein. The table includes around 890,000 distinct CDR3 sequences, over 9.5% detected once. Findings of the study overall: Certain motif variants had earlier appeared in reactive arthritis synovial fluid and blood. Typical of ankylosing spondylitis blood, it appeared, was a TCR beta motif of seven to nine highly homologous variants.

Sequencing input: blood, either unsorted or a sorted T cell fraction (not recorded which). This sequence originates from a male donor with ankylosing spondylitis. V gene TRBV11-2 combines with J gene TRBJ2-7; TRBD1 is a possible D gene (6 bases). CDR3 sequence reads: CASSATGYWDEQYF. The CDR3 nucleotides are TGTGCCAGCAGCGCTACAGGGTATTGGGACGAGCAGTACTTC. Combining the CDR3 with reference TRBV11-2 and TRBJ2-7 gives the whole variable domain EAGVAQSPRYKIIEKRQSVAFWCNPISGHATLYWYQQILGQGPKLLIQFQNNGVVDDSQLPKDRFSAERLKGVDSTLKIQPAKLEDSAVYLCASSATGYWDEQYFGPGTRLTVT.